A single sample gave rise to the 14 T cell receptor beta chains below, sequenced in a study of T cells expressing NK-cell markers. After re-calling the 5' RACE reads, TCRdb lists one entry per CDR3 protein, DNA absent. This table lists about 460,000 distinct CDR3 sequences. Sequencing was performed on blood T cells: a sorted CD56 or NKG2C T cell subset, CD4+ or CD8+ T cells, or bulk PBMC T cells (not recorded which). These receptors came from a woman in her forties or fifties in good health.

J is TRBJ1-2 and V is TRBV12-5; TCRdb lists TRBD1, though no DNA is available to test this call. The germline CDR1 and CDR2 sequences are LGHNT and FRNRAP. This CDR3 is 15 amino acids long. This CDR3 reads CASGPTPQWRGGYTF.

This rearrangement joins TRBV10-3 to TRBJ1-2; the TCRdb call, TRBD1, lacks DNA for checking. Per the germline V gene, CDR1 is ENHRY and CDR2 is SYGVKD. The CDR3 runs 14 residues. The CDR3 is CAITRTGGDVGYTF.

This chain connects TRBV7-9 to TRBJ2-5; TCRdb selects TRBD2, and the lack of DNA leaves this call unchecked. Germline lookup yields CDR1 SEHNR and CDR2 FQNEAQ (reference sequence). This CDR3 has 12 amino acids. The CDR3 is CASSPAVETQYF.

The J gene is TRBJ2-1, the V gene TRBV15. Germline V lookup: CDR1 LNHNV, CDR2 YYDKDF (reference sequence). The CDR3 totals 16 residues. CDR3 sequence reads: CATSRDRWTAPWEQFF. The variable domain in full, completed from reference TRBV15 and TRBJ2-1, reads DAMVIQNPRYQVTQFGKPVTLSCSQTLNHNVMYWYQQKSSQAPKLLFHYYDKDFNNEADTPDNFQSRRPNTSFCFLDIRSPGLGDTAMYLCATSRDRWTAPWEQFFGPGTRLTVL.

The chain carries TRBV2 and TRBJ2-1. The CDR3 is 15 amino acids. The V gene's germline CDR1 is SNHLY and CDR2 FYNNEI. The CDR3 region is CASIEANRLYNEQFF.

The chain joins TRBV27 to TRBJ2-7; TCRdb outputs TRBD2, but without DNA this stays unchecked. This CDR3 is 15 amino acids long. The germline gives CDR1 MNHEY, CDR2 SMNVEV (reference sequence). The CDR3 protein is CASSLTSGGIYEQYF.

The genes are TRBV20-1 and TRBJ1-4. CDR1 DFQATT and CDR2 SNEGSKA come from the germline V gene (reference sequence). There are 15 residues in the CDR3. CDR3 sequence reads: CSARDFLTSNEKLFF.

CDR3 in amino acids: CASSQLAVGELFF. The V call is TRBV7-9, the J call TRBJ2-2. The CDR3 extends over 13 amino acids. Germline V gene sequence: CDR1 SEHNR, CDR2 FQNEAQ (reference sequence).

This chain links TRBV20-1 with TRBJ1-1. CDR1 and CDR2 (germline): DFQATT, SNEGSKA (reference sequence). The CDR3 covers 14 residues. Here the CDR3 reads CSANRDERRTEAFF.

V gene TRBV28 combines with J gene TRBJ1-2; there is no DNA to check the TCRdb D call of TRBD1. The CDR3 is made up of 15 amino acids. Per the germline V gene, CDR1 is MDHEN and CDR2 is SYDVKM. The CDR3 sequence is CASRPPGQSWGGYTF.

V and J are TRBV28 and TRBJ2-1; TCRdb lists TRBD2, though no DNA is available to test this call. Germline values: CDR1 MDHEN, CDR2 SYDVKM. The length of the CDR3 is 17 residues. Here the CDR3 reads CASSPGLAGEAYNEQFF.

This rearrangement joins TRBV5-1 to TRBJ2-1; TCRdb designates TRBD2, a call that cannot be tested without DNA. This CDR3 region has 16 residues. In germline, CDR1 is SGHRS, CDR2 YFSETQ. CDR3 sequence: CASSSGTSGSYNEQFF.

This chain links TRBV20-1 with TRBJ2-5; as DNA is missing, the TRBD1 call by TCRdb cannot be tested. CDR3 size: 14 residues. Germline V gene data show CDR1 as DFQATT and CDR2 as SNEGSKA (reference sequence). The CDR3 loop is CSASPGETRETQYF.

The J gene is TRBJ1-2, the V gene TRBV14. The germline CDR1 and CDR2 sequences are SGHDN and FVKESK. This CDR3 spans 13 amino acids. CDR3 region: CASSPRIREGYTF.